The next 15 T cell receptor beta chains were all read from a single sample in a study of blood T cells in healthy people across ages. Combining a sample-barcoded 5' primer with a J-beta primer mix, a second PCR ran for 7 to 11 cycles. TCRdb called the 5' RACE reads again in MiXCR, with one record for every CDR3 protein. The sample yields 1.5 million to 2 million distinct CDR3 sequences, roughly 50% seen once. The sample taken for sequencing was blood. The receptor set was obtained from a woman in her thirties or forties in good health.

This clonotype has a single count. This chain joins TRBV27 and TRBJ1-2; no firm D call. This CDR3 comprises 15 residues. The V end was cut by 3 bases, the J end by 3 bases, with 14 bases between. Germline V gives CDR1 MNHEY, CDR2 SMNVEV (reference sequence). The CDR3 loop reads CASSFDSENYYGYTF. CDR3 DNA sequence: TGTGCCAGCAGTTTTGACTCAGAAAACTACTATGGCTACACCTTC.

Here the CDR3 DNA reads TGTGCCAGCAGCCAAAGCGGGGGGACGAACACCGGGGAGCTGTTTTTT. Translating gives CASSQSGGTNTGELFF. This chain joins TRBV7-9 and TRBJ2-2; 9 bases match TRBD2. There are 16 residues in the CDR3. The germline V gene has CDR1 SEHNR and CDR2 FQNEAQ (reference sequence). V trimming: 5 bases; J trimming: 0 bases; junction bases outside the gene matches: 4.

The V gene is TRBV18, the J gene TRBJ2-3, with D hard to call. The CDR3 runs 15 residues. CDR1 is KGHSH, CDR2 LQKENI, per germline. V was pared by 6 bases and J by 4 bases, with 17 bases between. The CDR3 here is CASSSDARPADTQYF. The DNA for the CDR3 is TGTGCCAGCTCGTCAGACGCGCGTCCGGCAGATACGCAGTATTTT.

The V gene is TRBV7-9, the J gene TRBJ2-5; TRBD1 is a possible D gene (6 bases). The germline V and J ends were trimmed by 8 bases and 1 base, with 17 bases remaining between them. This CDR3 comprises 15 residues. Germline V gives CDR1 SEHNR, CDR2 FQNEAQ (reference sequence). This chain's CDR3 is CASVEVGAGQETQYF. The CDR3 coding sequence is TGTGCCAGCGTGGAAGTGGGGGCGGGCCAAGAGACCCAGTACTTC.

This chain joins TRBV20-1 and TRBJ1-1, with 9 bases identical to TRBD1. The CDR3 has 12 amino acids. Germline values: CDR1 DFQATT, CDR2 SNEGSKA (reference sequence). Germline trimming cut 7 bases from V and 3 bases from J; bases unmatched to any gene: 3. DNA for the CDR3: TGCAGTGTTGGGACAGGGTACACTGAAGCTTTCTTT. Its translation: CSVGTGYTEAFF.

This clonotype turned up a few times. The rearrangement links TRBV5-6 to TRBJ2-1, with 7 bases lining up with TRBD1. Germline V gives CDR1 SGHDT, CDR2 YYEEEE. The CDR3 runs to 15 residues. Trimming took 5 bases from V and 4 from J; bases not matched to a gene: 9. The CDR3 is CASSTRDRIYNEQFF. CDR3 coding DNA: TGTGCCAGCAGTACTCGGGACAGAATATACAATGAGCAGTTCTTC.

Many counts were recorded for this clonotype. The rearrangement joins TRBV9 to TRBJ2-1; D gene unclear. There are 12 residues in the CDR3. V lost 0 bases and J 6 bases, leaving 4 bases between the germline ends. CDR1 SGDLS and CDR2 YYNGEE come from the germline V gene. The CDR3 region is CASSVDSNEQFF. CDR3 coding DNA: TGTGCCAGCAGCGTAGATAGCAATGAGCAGTTCTTC.

The chain combines TRBV20-1 with TRBJ2-3, with a tentative D call TRBD2 (6 bases). Germline V gene data show CDR1 as DFQATT and CDR2 as SNEGSKA (reference sequence). Between the trimmed V and J ends, which lost 3 bases and 2 bases, there was a span of 12 bases. The CDR3 loop spans 14 amino acids. The CDR3 sequence: CSASGGGLTDTQYF. Here the CDR3 DNA reads TGCAGTGCTAGCGGAGGAGGGCTCACAGATACGCAGTATTTT.

This clonotype appeared many times. The chain couples TRBV29-1 to TRBJ2-5, with TRBD2 matching 8 bases. The CDR3 sequence is 12 residues long. CDR1 and CDR2 (germline): SQVTM, ANQGSEA. The ends lost 4 bases at V and 5 bases at J; junction bases unmatched: 3. The CDR3 bases are TGCAGCGTTGCGGCGGGGGGTGAGACCCAGTACTTC. This sequence encodes CSVAAGGETQYF.

In this sample, this clonotype turned up a few times. The chain combines TRBV12-3 or TRBV12-4 with TRBJ1-5; D ambiguous. V lost 4 bases to trimming and J lost 3 bases, with 13 bases between them. CDR3 length equals 15 residues. The DNA for the CDR3 is TGTGCCAGCAGTTCCCTCGGACGGAACAATCAGCCCCAGCATTTT. Encoded protein: CASSSLGRNNQPQHF.

The chain links TRBV15 to TRBJ2-7, with D perhaps given as TRBD1 or TRBD2 (7 bases each). Per germline, CDR1 LNHNV and CDR2 YYDKDF (reference sequence). V lost 5 bases and J 0 bases, leaving 11 bases between the germline ends. The CDR3 is made up of 14 amino acids. CDR3 residues: CATSGGDSSYEQYF. The DNA for the CDR3 is TGTGCCACCAGCGGGGGGGACAGCTCCTACGAGCAGTACTTC. The whole variable domain, filled in from reference TRBV15 and TRBJ2-7, reads DAMVIQNPRYQVTQFGKPVTLSCSQTLNHNVMYWYQQKSSQAPKLLFHYYDKDFNNEADTPDNFQSRRPNTSFCFLDIRSPGLGDTAMYLCATSGGDSSYEQYFGPGTRLTVT.

There are a few counts of this clonotype. The chain carries TRBV3-1 and TRBJ2-4, with no clear D. Trimming pared 6 bases from V and 2 bases from J, leaving 8 bases between. The CDR3 loop spans 13 amino acids. In germline, CDR1 is LGHDT, CDR2 YNNKEL (reference sequence). CDR3 nucleotide sequence: TGTGCCAGCAGTGGGTTTCCCAAAAACATTCAGTACTTC. Translating it yields CASSGFPKNIQYF.

In its sample, this clonotype was seen a few times. The chain carries TRBV5-1 and TRBJ2-2; D remains unclear. CDR3 size: 17 residues. From germline, CDR1 is SGHRS and CDR2 YFSETQ. The V gene lost 0 bases and the J gene lost 1 base, with 13 bases spanning the gap. CDR3 loop: CASSLGLGQLNTGELFF. CDR3 nucleotides: TGCGCCAGCAGCTTGGGGCTGGGCCAGCTGAACACCGGGGAGCTGTTTTTT.

The chain links TRBV6-2 or TRBV6-3 to TRBJ2-4, with D tentatively TRBD2 (7 bases). There are 12 residues in the CDR3. CDR1 is MNHEY and CDR2 is SVGEGT in the germline V gene. The germline V and J ends were trimmed by 8 bases and 6 bases, with 11 bases remaining between them. The CDR3 sequence is CASEGGANIQYF. The CDR3 DNA reads as TGTGCCAGCGAAGGGGGGGCAAACATTCAGTACTTC.

The chain links TRBV5-1 to TRBJ2-2, with 8 bases matching TRBD1. Trimming cost V 10 bases and J 4 bases; bases outside gene matches: 6. The CDR3 has 13 residues. In germline, CDR1 is SGHRS, CDR2 YFSETQ. The CDR3 spells CAAGGASTGELFF. The CDR3 bases are TGCGCCGCAGGGGGCGCGAGCACCGGGGAGCTGTTTTTT.